This T cell receptor (beta chain) was profiled in a study of blood T cell repertoires in COVID-19. In germline, CDR1 is SGHAT, CDR2 FQDESV (reference sequence). CDR3 length: 14 amino acids. The V end was cut by 5 bases, the J end by 3 bases, with 14 bases between. Sequencing used immunoSEQ multiplex PCR; TCRdb keeps in-frame clones, though not all of them. This table holds 150,000 to 180,000 clones, under 85% found once. Input material: peripheral blood. The clonotype originates from a man in his fifties or sixties with COVID-19, enrolled during active disease. V is TRBV11-1 and J is TRBJ2-7, with D possibly matching TRBD2 (6 bases). CDR3 sequence: CASSPGLTDYEQYF. The DNA for the CDR3 is TGTGCCAGCAGCCCGGGACTCACAGACTACGAGCAGTACTTC.